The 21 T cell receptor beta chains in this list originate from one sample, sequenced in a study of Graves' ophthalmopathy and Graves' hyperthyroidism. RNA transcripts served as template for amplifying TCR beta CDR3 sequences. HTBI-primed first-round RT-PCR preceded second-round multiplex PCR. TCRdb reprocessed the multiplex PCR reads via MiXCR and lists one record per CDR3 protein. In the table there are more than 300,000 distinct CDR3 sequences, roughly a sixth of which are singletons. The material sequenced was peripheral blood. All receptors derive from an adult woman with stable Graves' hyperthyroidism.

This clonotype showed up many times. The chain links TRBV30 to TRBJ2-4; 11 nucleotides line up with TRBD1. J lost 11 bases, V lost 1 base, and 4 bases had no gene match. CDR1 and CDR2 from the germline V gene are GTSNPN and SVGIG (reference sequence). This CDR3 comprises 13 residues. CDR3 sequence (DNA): TGTGCCTGGAGTGGGGACAGGGGGACCCTTCAGTACTTC. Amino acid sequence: CAWSGDRGTLQYF.

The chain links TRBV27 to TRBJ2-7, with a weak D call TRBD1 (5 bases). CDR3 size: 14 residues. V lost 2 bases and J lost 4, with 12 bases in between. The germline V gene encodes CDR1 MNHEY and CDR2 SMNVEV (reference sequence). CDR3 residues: CASSLKGFGYEQYF. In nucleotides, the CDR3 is TGTGCCAGCAGTTTAAAGGGGTTCGGATACGAGCAGTACTTC.

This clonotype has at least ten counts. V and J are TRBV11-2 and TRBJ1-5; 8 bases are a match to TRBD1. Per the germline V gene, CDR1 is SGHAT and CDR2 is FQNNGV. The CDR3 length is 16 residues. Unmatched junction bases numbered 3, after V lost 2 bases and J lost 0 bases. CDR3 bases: TGTGCCAGCAGCTTATTGACAGGGGATAGCAATCAGCCCCAGCATTTT. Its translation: CASSLLTGDSNQPQHF.

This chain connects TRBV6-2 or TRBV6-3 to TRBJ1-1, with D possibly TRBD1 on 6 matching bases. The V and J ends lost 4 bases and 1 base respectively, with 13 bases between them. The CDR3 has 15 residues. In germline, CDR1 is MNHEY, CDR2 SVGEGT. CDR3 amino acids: CASSSHGTQNTEAFF. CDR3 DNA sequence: TGTGCCAGCAGTTCACACGGGACACAGAACACTGAAGCTTTCTTT.

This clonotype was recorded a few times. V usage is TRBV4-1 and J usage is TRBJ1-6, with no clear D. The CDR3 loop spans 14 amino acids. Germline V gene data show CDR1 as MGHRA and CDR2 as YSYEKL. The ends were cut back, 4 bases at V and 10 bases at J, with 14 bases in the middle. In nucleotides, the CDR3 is TGCGCCAGCAGCCCCCCCGGGGTAGGCTCACCCCTCCACTTT. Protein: CASSPPGVGSPLHF.

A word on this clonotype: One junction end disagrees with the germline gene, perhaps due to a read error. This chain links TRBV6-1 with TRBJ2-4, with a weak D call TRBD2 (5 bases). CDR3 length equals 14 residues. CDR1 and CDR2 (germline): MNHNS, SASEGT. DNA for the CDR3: TGTGCCAGCAGAAGTTTGCTAGCCAAAATCATTCAGTACTTC. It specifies CASRSLLAKIIQYF.

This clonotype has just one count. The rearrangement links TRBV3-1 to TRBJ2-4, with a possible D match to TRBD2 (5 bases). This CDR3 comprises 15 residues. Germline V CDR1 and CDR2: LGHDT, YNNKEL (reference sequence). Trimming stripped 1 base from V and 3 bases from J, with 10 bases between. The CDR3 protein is CASSQVSGGKNIQYF. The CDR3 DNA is TGTGCCAGCAGCCAAGTTTCAGGAGGCAAAAACATTCAGTACTTC.

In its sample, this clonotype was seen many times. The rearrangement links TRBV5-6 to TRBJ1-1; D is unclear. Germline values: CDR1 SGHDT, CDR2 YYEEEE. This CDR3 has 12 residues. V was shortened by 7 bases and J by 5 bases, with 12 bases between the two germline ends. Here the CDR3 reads CASGRLGTEAFF. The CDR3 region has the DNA TGTGCCAGCGGCAGGCTTGGAACTGAAGCTTTCTTT. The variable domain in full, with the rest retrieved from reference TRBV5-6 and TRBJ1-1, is DAGVTQSPTHLIKTRGQQVTLRCSPKSGHDTVSWYQQALGQGPQFIFQYYEEEERQRGNFPDRFSGHQFPNYSSELNVNALLLGDSALYLCASGRLGTEAFFGQGTRLTVV.

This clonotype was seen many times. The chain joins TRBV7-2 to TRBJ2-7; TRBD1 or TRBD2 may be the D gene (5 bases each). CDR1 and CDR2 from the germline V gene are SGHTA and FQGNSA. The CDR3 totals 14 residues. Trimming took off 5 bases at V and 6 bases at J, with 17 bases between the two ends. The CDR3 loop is CASSPYQGRGEQYF. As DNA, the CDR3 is TGTGCCAGCAGCCCGTATCAGGGTCGGGGCGAGCAGTACTTC.

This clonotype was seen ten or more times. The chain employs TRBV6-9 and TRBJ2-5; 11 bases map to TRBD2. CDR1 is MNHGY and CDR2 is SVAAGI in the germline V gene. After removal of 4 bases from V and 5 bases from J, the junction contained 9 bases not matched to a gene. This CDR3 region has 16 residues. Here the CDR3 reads CASSSPTSGTRETQYF. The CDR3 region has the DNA TGTGCCAGCAGTTCCCCGACTAGCGGGACACGGGAGACCCAGTACTTC.

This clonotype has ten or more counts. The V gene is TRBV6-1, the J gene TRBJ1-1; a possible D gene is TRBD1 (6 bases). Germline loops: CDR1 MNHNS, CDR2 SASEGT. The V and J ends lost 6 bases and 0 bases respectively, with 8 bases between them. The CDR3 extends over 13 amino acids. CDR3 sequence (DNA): TGTGCCAGCAGAAACAGGGTGAACACTGAAGCTTTCTTT. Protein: CASRNRVNTEAFF.

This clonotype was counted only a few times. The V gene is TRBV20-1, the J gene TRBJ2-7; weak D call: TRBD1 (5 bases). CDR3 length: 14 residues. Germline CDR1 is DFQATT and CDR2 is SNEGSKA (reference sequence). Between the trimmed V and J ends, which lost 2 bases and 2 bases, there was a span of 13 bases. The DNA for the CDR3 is TGCAGTGCTAGACCAGGGATTAATACCTACGAGCAGTACTTC. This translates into CSARPGINTYEQYF.

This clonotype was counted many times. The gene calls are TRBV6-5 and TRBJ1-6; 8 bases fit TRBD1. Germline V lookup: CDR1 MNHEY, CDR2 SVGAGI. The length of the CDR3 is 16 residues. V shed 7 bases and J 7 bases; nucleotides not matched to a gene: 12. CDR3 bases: TGTGCCAGCACTCGAACCCCGGGACAGGCAAATTCACCCCTCCACTTT. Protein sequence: CASTRTPGQANSPLHF.

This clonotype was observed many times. The CDR3 nucleotides are TGTGCCAGCAGGTCAACAGGTGCAACCTACGAGCAGTACTTC. This codes for CASRSTGATYEQYF. V usage is TRBV2 and J usage is TRBJ2-7; D perhaps matches TRBD1 (5 bases). V shed 6 bases and J shed 2 bases, with 14 bases lying between them. Germline-derived CDR1 and CDR2 are SNHLY and FYNNEI. The CDR3 length is 14 residues.

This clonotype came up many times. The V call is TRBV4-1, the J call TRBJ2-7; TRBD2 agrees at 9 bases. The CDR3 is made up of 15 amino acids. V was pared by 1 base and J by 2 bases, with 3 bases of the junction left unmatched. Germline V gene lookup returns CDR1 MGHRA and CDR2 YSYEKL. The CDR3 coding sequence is TGCGCCAGCAGCCAAGGGGCTAGCGGGACCTACGAGCAGTACTTC. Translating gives CASSQGASGTYEQYF.

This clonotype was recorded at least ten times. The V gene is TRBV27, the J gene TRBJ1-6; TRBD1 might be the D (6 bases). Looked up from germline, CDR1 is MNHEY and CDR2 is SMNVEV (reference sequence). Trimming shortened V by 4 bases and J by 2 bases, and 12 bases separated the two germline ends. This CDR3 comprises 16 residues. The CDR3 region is CASSSSTGAYNSPLHF. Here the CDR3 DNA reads TGTGCCAGCAGTTCATCGACAGGAGCCTATAATTCACCCCTCCACTTT.

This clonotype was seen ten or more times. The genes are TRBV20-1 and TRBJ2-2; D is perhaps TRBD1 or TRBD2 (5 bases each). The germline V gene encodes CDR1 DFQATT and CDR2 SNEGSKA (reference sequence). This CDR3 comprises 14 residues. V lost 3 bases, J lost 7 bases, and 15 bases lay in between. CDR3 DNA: TGCAGTGCTAGCGTGGCCCAGGGAGTCGGGGAGCTGTTTTTT. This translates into CSASVAQGVGELFF.

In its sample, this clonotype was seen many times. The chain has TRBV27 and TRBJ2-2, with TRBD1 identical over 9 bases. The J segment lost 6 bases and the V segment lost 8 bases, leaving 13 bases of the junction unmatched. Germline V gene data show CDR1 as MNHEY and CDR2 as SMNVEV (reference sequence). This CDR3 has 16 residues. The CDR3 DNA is TGTGCCAGCCGGCGCCCGGACAGGGGAACGGCCGGGGAGCTGTTTTTT. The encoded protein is CASRRPDRGTAGELFF.

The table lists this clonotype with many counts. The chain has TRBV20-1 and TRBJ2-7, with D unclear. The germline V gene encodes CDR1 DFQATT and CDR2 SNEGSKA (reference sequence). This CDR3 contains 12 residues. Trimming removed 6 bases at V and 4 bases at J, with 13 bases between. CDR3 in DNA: TGCAGTGCCACCCGAGATCAGTACGAGCAGTACTTC. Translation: CSATRDQYEQYF.

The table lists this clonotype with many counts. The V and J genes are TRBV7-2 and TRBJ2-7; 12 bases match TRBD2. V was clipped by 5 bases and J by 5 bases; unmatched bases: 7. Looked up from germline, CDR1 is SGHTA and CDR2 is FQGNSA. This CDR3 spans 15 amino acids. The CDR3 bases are TGTGCCAGCAGCGTGCGGACTAGCGGGATGGACGAGCAGTACTTC. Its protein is CASSVRTSGMDEQYF.

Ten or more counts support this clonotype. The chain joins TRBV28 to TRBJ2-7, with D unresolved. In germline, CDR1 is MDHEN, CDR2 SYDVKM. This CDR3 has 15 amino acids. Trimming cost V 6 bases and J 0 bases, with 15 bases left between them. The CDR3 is CASSRDPQSSYEQYF. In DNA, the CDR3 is TGTGCCAGCAGCCGAGACCCCCAGAGCTCCTACGAGCAGTACTTC.